A selection of T cell receptor beta chains follows, all from one sample in a study of blood T cell repertoires in COVID-19. The protocol was immunoSEQ multiplex PCR, while the TCRdb copy is restricted to in-frame clones and leaves out a portion. The sample has about 400,000 clones; about 87% are singletons. The sequencing input was PBMCs or T cells enriched from blood (not recorded which). The receptors were gathered from a woman between 45 and 65 years old who had recovered from COVID-19. The CDR3 runs from the conserved cysteine through the conserved F or W. D genes are given only for firm matches. Size values are once, few and many counts, or a class for expanded clones, and some rows have none.

TRBV27,-,-,TRBJ1-2,TGTGCCACGTCGCGGGGGGCAGGTTCTGCCTATGGCTACACCTTC,CATSRGAGSAYGYTF
TRBV2,-,TRBD2,TRBJ2-1,TGTGCCAGCAGTGAAAATCGGGCTAGCGGGACCTACAATGAGCAGTTCTTC,CASSENRASGTYNEQFF
TRBV15,once,-,TRBJ1-5,TGTGCCATCAGCCGGGAAGCCAATCAGCCCCAGCATTTT,CAISREANQPQHF
TRBV7-8,-,TRBD1,TRBJ1-4,TGTGCCAGCAGCTTAGTGGCGGGACAGGGGGCCGCAATTGGAAAACTGTTTTTT,CASSLVAGQGAAIGKLFF
TRBV28,-,-,TRBJ1-6,TGTGCCAGCAGTTTGACGGGGAATTCACCCCTCCACTTT,CASSLTGNSPLHF
TRBV6-6,-,-,TRBJ2-1,TGTGCCAGCAGTTACTCCCTGAGCTCCTACAATGAGCAGTTCTTC,CASSYSLSSYNEQFF
TRBV27,-,TRBD1,TRBJ1-2,TGTGCCAGCAGACCGACAGGGGGCTCTGGCTACACCTTC,CASRPTGGSGYTF
TRBV5-1,-,-,TRBJ2-2,TGCGCCAGCAGCCGAGGGGGGACAGCGAACACCGGGGAGCTGTTTTTT,CASSRGGTANTGELFF
TRBV7-9,few,TRBD2,TRBJ2-1,TGTGCCAGCAGCCCGGGGGGGGCAGGGTGGAACAATGAGCAGTTCTTC,CASSPGGAGWNNEQFF
TRBV12-3/TRBV12-4,-,-,TRBJ1-1,TGTGCCAGCAGTTACAGGGAGGGCACTGAAGCTTTCTTT,CASSYREGTEAFF
TRBV28,-,-,TRBJ2-3,TGTGCCAGCAGCCCGCCTGGGAGAGTTAACACAGATACGCAGTATTTT,CASSPPGRVNTDTQYF
TRBV6-2/TRBV6-3,-,TRBD1,TRBJ1-5,TGTGCCAGCAGTCATGACAGGGGTCGTCAGCCCCAGCATTTT,CASSHDRGRQPQHF
TRBV30,-,-,TRBJ1-3,TGTGCCTGGAGTGCCCATACTACTGGAAACACCATATATTTT,CAWSAHTTGNTIYF
TRBV30,-,-,TRBJ1-1,TGTGCCTGGACCGGAGTAGGGGTGGGCACTGAAGCTTTCTTT,CAWTGVGVGTEAFF
TRBV27,-,-,TRBJ1-1,TGTGCCAGCAGTTTACACAGGAACACTGAAGCTTTCTTT,CASSLHRNTEAFF
TRBV28,-,TRBD1,TRBJ1-1,TGTGCCAGCAGTACAGGGGGGCCGGGTACTGAAGCTTTCTTT,CASSTGGPGTEAFF
TRBV7-2,-,-,TRBJ1-6,TGTGCCAGCAGCTTATATCAGCGGAATTCACCCCTCCACTTT,CASSLYQRNSPLHF
TRBV11-2,-,-,TRBJ1-1,TGTGCCAGCAGCTTAGATCAGGTGGTGAACACTGAAGCTTTCTTT,CASSLDQVVNTEAFF
TRBV4-2,-,TRBD2,TRBJ2-5,TGTGCCAGCAGCCAAGAAGGTGGTACTAGCGGGGGCTTGAAGACCCAGTACTTC,CASSQEGGTSGGLKTQYF
TRBV19,-,TRBD1,TRBJ1-1,TGTGCCAGTAGTGGGCGGGACAGGGGGCGCCCATCTGAAGCTTTCTTT,CASSGRDRGRPSEAFF
TRBV5-1,-,TRBD1,TRBJ2-7,TGCGCCAGCAGCTTGTATCAGGGGGCCTACGAGCAGTACTTC,CASSLYQGAYEQYF
TRBV5-8,few,-,TRBJ1-1,TGTGCCAGCAGCTTGGTAGGGCCGAGGAGGGCTGAAGCTTTCTTT,CASSLVGPRRAEAFF
TRBV28,-,TRBD2,TRBJ2-5,TGTGCCAGCAGTGTGACTAGCGGACAAGAGACCCAGTACTTC,CASSVTSGQETQYF
TRBV15,-,-,TRBJ2-5,TGTGCCACCAGCAGAGAGCTCAGGGGAGGGGAGACCCAGTACTTC,CATSRELRGGETQYF
TRBV6-4,-,TRBD1,TRBJ1-2,TGTGCCAGCAGTGTGGACAGGGTTCGTCACTATGGCTACACCTTC,CASSVDRVRHYGYTF
TRBV29-1,-,TRBD1,TRBJ2-1,TGCAGCGTTGAAGACGGGTGGGGACAGGGTGACAATGAGCAGTTCTTC,CSVEDGWGQGDNEQFF
TRBV5-1,-,-,TRBJ1-6,TGCGCCAGCAGCTTGAATCTGGGCGCGGGACGATCACCCCTCCACTTT,CASSLNLGAGRSPLHF
TRBV6-5,-,-,TRBJ1-2,TGTGCCAGCAGTTACTCGATAGGGGGAGGCTACACCTTC,CASSYSIGGGYTF
TRBV2,-,-,TRBJ1-6,TGTGCCAGCAGTGAAGATGGCAGGGAAGGTAATTCACCCCTCCACTTT,CASSEDGREGNSPLHF
TRBV7-9,-,TRBD2,TRBJ2-1,TGTGCCAGCATCGAACTGGCGGGAGGTGCGAAGAAGCAGTTCTTC,CASIELAGGAKKQFF
TRBV7-2,few,TRBD1,TRBJ1-5,TGTGCCAGCAGCTTGACGACAGGGGGCCTTCTTAATCAGCCCCAGCATTTT,CASSLTTGGLLNQPQHF
TRBV4-2,-,TRBD1,TRBJ1-1,TGTGCCAGCAGCCAAGGGTTGACAGGGGACACTGAAGCTTTCTTT,CASSQGLTGDTEAFF
TRBV5-5,-,-,TRBJ2-5,TGTGCCAGCAGCTTGGAAGGGGGTCGGGAGACCCAGTACTTC,CASSLEGGRETQYF
TRBV3-1/TRBV3-2,-,-,TRBJ2-7,TGTGCCAGCAGCCCGATCGCGGGGCGAGGTTCCGAGCAGTACTTC,CASSPIAGRGSEQYF
TRBV15,-,TRBD2,TRBJ2-1,TGTGCCACCAGCGGGGGTGTGGGTAGCGGGGACTACAATGAGCAGTTCTTC,CATSGGVGSGDYNEQFF
TRBV6-1,-,-,TRBJ2-7,TGTGCCAGCAGTGCCTCTATTCAGGGGTTGGCCTACGAGCAGTACTTC,CASSASIQGLAYEQYF
TRBV9,once,-,TRBJ2-7,TGTGCCAGCAGCGTAGGGGCGGGCCGCGAATCGAGCGAGCAGTACTTC,CASSVGAGRESSEQYF
TRBV5-1,-,-,TRBJ2-3,TGCGCCAGCAGCTTGTTAGGGCAGGGTGGAGATACGCAGTATTTT,CASSLLGQGGDTQYF
TRBV30,-,-,TRBJ1-5,TGTGCCTGGAGCTTAGGGGTGGGCAATCAGCCCCAGCATTTT,CAWSLGVGNQPQHF
TRBV5-4,many,TRBD2,TRBJ2-1,TGTGCCAGCAGCTTGTACACGGGCGGGGGGGCCTACAATGAGCAGTTCTTC,CASSLYTGGGAYNEQFF
TRBV5-1,-,-,TRBJ1-2,TGCGCCAGCAGCTTGGAAGGTGGGGGGGATGGCTACACCTTC,CASSLEGGGDGYTF
TRBV15,once,TRBD1,TRBJ2-7,TGTGCCACCAGCAGAGGGACCGGGACAGGGATTGGCGAGCAGTACTTC,CATSRGTGTGIGEQYF
TRBV5-6,-,TRBD1,TRBJ1-2,TGTGCCAGCAGCTGGACAGGGGGCAACTATGGCTACACCTTC,CASSWTGGNYGYTF
TRBV2,-,-,TRBJ2-5,TGTGCCAGCAGTGGTCGGGTCCTAGAGACCCAGTACTTC,CASSGRVLETQYF
TRBV5-5,-,TRBD1,TRBJ1-2,TGTGCCAGCAGCTTACCGGGACAGGGGTTGTGGGGCTACACCTTC,CASSLPGQGLWGYTF
TRBV9,-,TRBD2,TRBJ2-3,TGTGCCAGCAGCGTAGAGGGGCGGGGGGGCCGAGATACGCAGTATTTT,CASSVEGRGGRDTQYF
TRBV28,-,-,TRBJ1-1,TGTGCCAGTACTAGGGGGTTTAACACTGAAGCTTTCTTT,CASTRGFNTEAFF
TRBV28,-,-,TRBJ2-5,TGTGCCAGCAGACCGACTCTGCAAGAGACCCAGTACTTC,CASRPTLQETQYF
TRBV30,-,TRBD1,TRBJ1-1,TGTGCCTGGAGTGAGGGACAGGGGAACACTGAAGCTTTCTTT,CAWSEGQGNTEAFF
TRBV5-6,many,-,TRBJ1-1,TGTGCCAGCAGCTTGGCGTTTGGGGCCGGGTACACTGAAGCTTTCTTT,CASSLAFGAGYTEAFF
TRBV27,-,-,TRBJ1-1,TGTGCCAGCAGACAAAGCGGTGGGACTGAAGCTTTCTTT,CASRQSGGTEAFF
TRBV19,-,-,TRBJ2-2,TGTGCCAGTAGTACAACTCTGAACACCGGGGAGCTGTTTTTT,CASSTTLNTGELFF
TRBV11-2,-,TRBD2,TRBJ2-1,TGTGCCAGCAGTTCCGGGACTAGCGGCACCAATGAGCAGTTCTTC,CASSSGTSGTNEQFF
TRBV29-1,-,-,TRBJ1-2,TGCAGCGTTGATATTCAGGGGTCTAGTGGCTACACCTTC,CSVDIQGSSGYTF
TRBV6-5,-,-,TRBJ2-1,TGTGCCAGCAGCCTGCGCAGGGTATTGGGTAATGAGCAGTTCTTC,CASSLRRVLGNEQFF
TRBV7-9,-,-,TRBJ2-3,TGTGCCAGCAGTCTCGGACGGAGGAACGGAGATACGCAGTATTTT,CASSLGRRNGDTQYF